This T cell receptor beta chain derives from a study of blood T cell repertoires in COVID-19. This clone was seen a few times. Deletions cut 3 bases from V and 9 bases from J, with 17 bases between. In germline, CDR1 is KGHSH, CDR2 LQKENI. The length of the CDR3 is 14 residues. The method was immunoSEQ multiplex PCR; TCRdb's version includes in-frame clones alone and lacks a portion of them. The sample comprises around 250,000 clones, roughly 80% of which are singletons, and about 3.4% rests with the top ten. Sequencing was carried out using PBMCs or T cells enriched from blood (not recorded which). This clonotype was obtained from a man aged 50-59 years who had recovered from COVID-19. V usage is TRBV18 and J usage is TRBJ1-2; D is unclear. CDR3 protein: CASSPLDGEYSYTF. The DNA for the CDR3 is TGTGCCAGCTCACCTCTGGACGGGGAGTATAGCTACACCTTC. The variable domain in full, with the rest retrieved from reference TRBV18 and TRBJ1-2, is NAGVMQNPRHLVRRRGQEARLRCSPMKGHSHVYWYRQLPEEGLKFMVYLQKENIIDESGMPKERFSAEFPKEGPSILRIQQVVRGDSAAYFCASSPLDGEYSYTFGSGTRLTVV.